The 30 T cell receptor beta chains given below trace back to one sample, sequenced in a study of molecular identifiers for immune sequencing clone quantification. TCRdb recomputed calls from the PCR reads with MiXCR, one row per CDR3 protein. The sample holds just over 95,000 distinct CDR3 sequences, approximately 24% seen once. Input material: naive CD8+ T cells from blood, with Jurkat cell RNA spiked in. The subset: FACS-sorted CD8+CD4-CCR7+CD45RA+ naive T cells. The receptors originated from a human donor in good health. Some libraries in this study had Jurkat cell RNA spiked in.

This clonotype was seen many times. The chain links TRBV4-3 to TRBJ1-3; D is perhaps TRBD1 (6 bases). The germline V gene encodes CDR1 LGHNA and CDR2 YSLEER. This CDR3 region has 20 residues. The germline V and J ends were trimmed by 0 bases and 2 bases, with 23 bases remaining between them. This CDR3 reads CASSQDTAGGLPSPGNTIYF. DNA for the CDR3: TGCGCCAGCAGCCAAGATACCGCGGGGGGCCTTCCATCCCCTGGAAACACCATATATTTT.

This clonotype was recorded many times. This chain connects TRBV7-6 to TRBJ1-1, with TRBD1 matching 7 bases. Germline V gene data show CDR1 as SGHVS and CDR2 as FNYEAQ. V shed 5 bases and J 6 bases; nucleotides not matched to a gene: 9. The length of the CDR3 is 14 residues. The CDR3 DNA reads TGTGCCAGCAGCCAAAAGACAGGGATGGCTGAAGCTTTCTTT. This encodes CASSQKTGMAEAFF.

The gene calls are TRBV4-3 and TRBJ2-7, with 10 bases lining up with TRBD1. Per germline, CDR1 LGHNA and CDR2 YSLEER. The V segment lost 2 bases and the J segment 3 bases; nucleotides outside the gene matches: 4. CDR3 length: 15 amino acids. The CDR3 is CASSQPGQGIYEQYF. In DNA, the CDR3 is TGCGCCAGCAGCCAACCGGGACAGGGGATCTACGAGCAGTACTTC.

Concerning this clonotype: A read error is possible here, since a much larger clone lies one base away. This rearrangement joins TRBV6-5 to TRBJ1-2, with 11 bases matching TRBD1. Germline V gene data show CDR1 as MNHEY and CDR2 as SVGAGI. CDR3 size: 15 residues. With 4 bases clipped from V and 3 bases from J, the junction kept 4 bases outside the gene matches. CDR3 sequence (DNA): TGTGCCAGCAGTTCTCAGGACAGGGGGCACTATGGCTACACCTTC. This codes for CASSSQDRGHYGYTF.

This clonotype has just a few counts. The rearrangement links TRBV10-3 to TRBJ2-7; D ambiguous. Trimming took off 0 bases at V and 5 bases at J, with 11 bases between the two ends. Germline values: CDR1 ENHRY, CDR2 SYGVKD. This CDR3 is built from 14 residues. The CDR3 region has the DNA TGTGCCATCAGTGAGTCTCTGGCGACCCACGAGCAGTACTTC. It is translated as CAISESLATHEQYF.

This clonotype has more than one count but fewer than ten. V is TRBV12-3 or TRBV12-4 and J is TRBJ2-1, with 15 bases fitting TRBD2. J gave up 16 bases and V 5 bases, and 9 bases lay outside the gene matches. This CDR3 has 14 amino acids. The CDR3 sequence is CASSPGLAGGGGFF. The CDR3 nucleotides are TGTGCCAGCAGTCCGGGACTAGCGGGAGGTGGTGGCTTCTTC.

This clonotype was recorded many times. The chain employs TRBV24-1 and TRBJ2-7; TRBD1 might be the D (5 bases). V lost 9 bases to trimming and J lost 2 bases, with 19 bases between them. CDR1 is KGHDR, CDR2 SFDVKD, per germline. The CDR3 totals 15 residues. The CDR3 DNA sequence: TGTGCCACCCGCTTTGACAGATTGGGGACCTACGAGCAGTACTTC. It encodes CATRFDRLGTYEQYF.

Concerning this clonotype: A much larger clone differs by one base, so this may be a read error. The chain couples TRBV7-6 to TRBJ2-3; 9 nucleotides agree with TRBD2. This CDR3 is built from 17 residues. Germline V lookup: CDR1 SGHVS, CDR2 FNYEAQ. In DNA, the CDR3 is TGTGCCTGCAGCTTAAGGACAGCGGGGGGAAGCACAGATACGCAGTATTTT. It codes for CACSLRTAGGSTDTQYF.

The CDR3 sequence is CASSYIGSTGELFF. The CDR3 DNA follows: TGTGCCAGCAGTTATATTGGGTCCACCGGGGAGCTGTTTTTT. The rearrangement links TRBV6-5 to TRBJ2-2, with D unresolved. Trimming stripped 3 bases from V and 4 bases from J, with 9 bases between. Looked up from germline, CDR1 is MNHEY and CDR2 is SVGAGI. This CDR3 is 14 amino acids long.

As for this clonotype: Germline is not matched at one junction end, which may reflect a read error. This sequence joins TRBV6-5 and TRBJ1-1; D possibly corresponds to TRBD1 (5 bases). The CDR3 is 15 residues long. Per germline, CDR1 MNHEY and CDR2 SVGAGI. CDR3 protein: CGSSYTTELNTEAFF. The DNA for the CDR3 is TGTGGCAGCAGTTATACGACAGAGTTGAACACTGAAGCTTTCTTT.

This clonotype has at least ten counts. The chain uses TRBV13 and TRBJ2-7, with D perhaps given as TRBD1 or TRBD2 (5 bases each). Looked up from germline, CDR1 is PRHDT and CDR2 is FYEKMQ (reference sequence). Trimming removed 5 bases at V and 3 bases at J, with 14 bases between. This CDR3 has 14 amino acids. CDR3 loop: CASSHRDGVYEQYF. DNA for the CDR3: TGTGCCAGCAGCCACCGGGACGGAGTCTACGAGCAGTACTTC.

This clonotype appeared many times. This chain joins TRBV28 and TRBJ2-5; TRBD2 agrees at 7 bases. The CDR3 length is 14 residues. Germline lookup yields CDR1 MDHEN and CDR2 SYDVKM. V dropped 5 bases and J dropped 2; count of bases not matched to a gene: 5. In DNA, the CDR3 is TGTGCCAGCAGTGCGAGCGGGATACAAGAGACCCAGTACTTC. Its protein is CASSASGIQETQYF. The whole variable domain, filled in from reference TRBV28 and TRBJ2-5, reads DVKVTQSSRYLVKRTGEKVFLECVQDMDHENMFWYRQDPGLGLRLIYFSYDVKMKEKGDIPEGYSVSREKKERFSLILESASTNQTSMYLCASSASGIQETQYFGPGTRLLVL.

The CDR3, as DNA: TGCGCCAGCAGCCAGGGGACAGCACCTTCTAACTATGGCTACACCTTC. Protein product: CASSQGTAPSNYGYTF. V gene TRBV4-1 combines with J gene TRBJ1-2; 7 bases align to TRBD1. The CDR3 extends over 16 amino acids. In germline, CDR1 is MGHRA, CDR2 YSYEKL. With 3 bases clipped from V and 0 bases from J, the junction kept 7 bases outside the gene matches.

A word on this clonotype: One end of the junction is discordant with germline, which a read error may explain. In nucleotides, the CDR3 is TGTACCAGCAGTGAATTTTGGGAGTTGGAGACCCAGTACTTC. It specifies CTSSEFWELETQYF. This chain joins TRBV6-1 and TRBJ2-5, with D perhaps TRBD2 (5 bases). There are 14 residues in the CDR3. CDR1 is MNHNS and CDR2 is SASEGT in the germline V gene.

The V gene is TRBV21-1, the J gene TRBJ2-5; no check of the table's D call, TRBD1, against the DNA was made. TRBV21-1 is a known pseudogene. The CDR3 length is 18 residues. In DNA, the CDR3 is TGTGCCAGCAGCACGTCATATTGGAACAGGGGGTATCAAGAGACCCAGCACTTC. This gives the protein CASSTSYWNRGYQETQHF.

This clonotype has ten or more counts. The V and J genes are TRBV13 and TRBJ2-3; 8 positions agree with TRBD2. CDR3 length equals 16 residues. The V gene end was trimmed by 2 bases and the J gene end by 2 bases; junction bases not matched to a gene: 6. Germline V CDR1 and CDR2: PRHDT, FYEKMQ (reference sequence). The CDR3 protein is CASSLLTSGFTDTQYF. The CDR3 DNA is TGTGCCAGCAGCTTACTTACTAGCGGATTCACAGATACGCAGTATTTT.

This clonotype turned up a few times. V gene TRBV6-5 combines with J gene TRBJ2-2, with TRBD1 matching 12 bases. This CDR3 is 17 amino acids long. V was pared by 6 bases and J by 3 bases, with 8 bases of the junction left unmatched. Germline V CDR1 and CDR2: MNHEY, SVGAGI. The CDR3 sequence: CASSPRDRGLDTGELFF. The DNA of the CDR3 is TGTGCCAGCAGCCCCCGGGACAGGGGGCTAGACACCGGGGAGCTGTTTTTT.

The table lists this clonotype with many counts. The chain combines TRBV9 with TRBJ2-3; D unresolved. CDR3 size: 15 residues. With 0 bases removed from V and 2 bases from J, the gap between germline ends came to 10 bases. Germline V gene data show CDR1 as SGDLS and CDR2 as YYNGEE. In nucleotides, the CDR3 is TGTGCCAGCAGCGTAGATAACCAATTCACAGATACGCAGTATTTT. Translating it yields CASSVDNQFTDTQYF.

This clonotype appeared a few times. The chain uses TRBV10-3 and TRBJ2-1; D ambiguous. CDR1 is ENHRY, CDR2 SYGVKD, per germline. This CDR3 contains 15 residues. V dropped 3 bases and J dropped 2 bases, with 11 bases sitting between them. The CDR3 loop is CAISDMGGTYNEQFF. As DNA, the CDR3 is TGTGCCATCAGTGATATGGGCGGAACCTACAATGAGCAGTTCTTC.

This clonotype was observed at least ten times. J is TRBJ2-1 and V is TRBV19; unclear D gene. This CDR3 region has 14 residues. V was cut by 4 bases and J by 4 bases, with 11 bases left in between. Germline lookup yields CDR1 LNHDA and CDR2 SQIVND (reference sequence). In DNA, the CDR3 is TGTGCCAGTAGTAGTGGCGGTCCTTACAATGAGCAGTTCTTC. Residues: CASSSGGPYNEQFF.

This clonotype was found many times. The chain joins TRBV11-2 to TRBJ2-7; D is undetermined. From germline, CDR1 is SGHAT and CDR2 FQNNGV. The V gene lost 1 base and the J gene lost 5 bases, with 6 bases spanning the gap. The CDR3 extends over 12 amino acids. CDR3 bases: TGTGCCAGCAGCTTAGGAGCCCACGAGCAGTACTTC. It translates to CASSLGAHEQYF.

As to this clonotype: A much larger clone sits a single nucleotide away, making a read error possible. The rearrangement uses TRBV23-1 and TRBJ1-1; 7 nucleotides line up with TRBD1. TRBV23-1 counts as an open reading frame of uncertain function. The V gene end was trimmed by 7 bases and the J gene end by 1 base; junction bases not matched to a gene: 12. This CDR3 is 16 amino acids long. The CDR3 DNA is TGCGCCAGCAATCGGCACATAAGGACAGGGAACACTGAAGCTTTCTTT. It codes for CASNRHIRTGNTEAFF.

In its sample, this clonotype was seen many times. This chain joins TRBV4-1 and TRBJ1-2; D might be TRBD1 (6 bases). The CDR3 sequence is 16 residues long. Germline V gene data show CDR1 as MGHRA and CDR2 as YSYEKL. V dropped 3 bases and J dropped 3 bases, with 17 bases sitting between them. In nucleotides, the CDR3 is TGCGCCAGCAGCCAGGACTTGGGGGGGCTTTACTATGGCTACACCTTC. The encoded protein is CASSQDLGGLYYGYTF.

As concerns this clonotype: A single base separates this from a much larger clone, so it may be a read error. V and J are TRBV6-5 and TRBJ2-1; no firm D call. The CDR3 loop spans 15 amino acids. Germline lookup yields CDR1 MNHEY and CDR2 SVGAGI. Trimming removed 7 bases at V and 6 bases at J, with 19 bases between. The CDR3 sequence is CASKCQVGSSNEQFF. CDR3 DNA sequence: TGTGCCAGCAAGTGCCAGGTGGGATCTAGCAATGAGCAGTTCTTC.

This clonotype showed up many times. The rearrangement joins TRBV29-1 to TRBJ1-1; TRBD1 might be the D (5 bases). The V end was cut by 1 base, the J end by 4 bases, with 16 bases between. Germline lookup yields CDR1 SQVTM and CDR2 ANQGSEA. The CDR3 loop spans 15 amino acids. The CDR3 here is CSVEAMGGLSTEAFF. The CDR3 DNA follows: TGCAGCGTTGAAGCGATGGGGGGTTTGAGCACTGAAGCTTTCTTT.

This clonotype has ten or more counts. The CDR3 bases are TGTGCCAGCAAACCGGGACCCACTACTAATGAAAAACTGTTTTTT. Translated, it gives CASKPGPTTNEKLFF. The chain couples TRBV19 to TRBJ1-4, with D perhaps TRBD1 (5 bases). The CDR3 runs 15 residues. Germline CDR1 is LNHDA and CDR2 is SQIVND (reference sequence). V shed 9 bases and J shed 2 bases, with 16 bases lying between them. Using reference TRBV19 and TRBJ1-4 for the parts outside the CDR3, the full variable domain is DGGITQSPKYLFRKEGQNVTLSCEQNLNHDAMYWYRQDPGQGLRLIYYSQIVNDFQKGDIAEGYSVSREKKESFPLTVTSAQKNPTAFYLCASKPGPTTNEKLFFGSGTQLSVL.

On this clonotype: This sequence may be a read error, since a much larger clone differs from it by one base. This chain joins TRBV5-1 and TRBJ2-7; D might be TRBD1 (6 bases). V was clipped by 4 bases and J by 2 bases, with 19 bases between them. The germline gives CDR1 SGHRS, CDR2 YFSETQ. The CDR3 length is 16 residues. The CDR3 DNA is TGCGCCAGCAGCGTATCGCCCGGGACAATCCCCTACGAGCAGTACTTC. Translation gives CASSVSPGTIPYEQYF.

The V and J genes are TRBV2 and TRBJ1-1; a possible D gene is TRBD1 (5 bases). The germline CDR1 and CDR2 sequences are SNHLY and FYNNEI. The CDR3 runs to 15 residues. Deletions cut 7 bases from V and 3 bases from J, with 18 bases between. The CDR3: CASTSPMGVYTEAFF. The CDR3 nucleotides are TGTGCCAGCACAAGCCCCATGGGGGTTTACACTGAAGCTTTCTTT.

This clonotype was detected only once. One end of the junction is discordant with germline, which a read error may explain. This chain links TRBV6-1 with TRBJ1-5; D unresolved. This CDR3 has 16 residues. The V gene's germline CDR1 is MNHNS and CDR2 SASEGT. CDR3 sequence reads: CARSEQAPVRAPPPPF. CDR3 coding DNA: TGTGCCCGCAGTGAGCAGGCGCCAGTACGGGCTCCGCCCCCGCCTTTT.

Concerning this clonotype: Since a much larger clone is just one base distant, this may be a read error. The conserved phenylalanine or tryptophan normally closing the CDR3 is absent here, so this likely arose from a read error. The rearrangement uses TRBV27 and TRBJ2-7; D is possibly TRBD2 (5 bases). The CDR3 is 13 residues long. Trimming removed 10 bases from V and 6 bases from J, with 19 bases in between. Germline CDR1 MNHEY, CDR2 SMNVEV (reference sequence). CDR3 region: CAISPNGVGEQYS. The CDR3, as DNA: TGTGCCATCAGCCCGAACGGGGTCGGCGAGCAGTACTCC.